This T cell receptor (beta chain) was identified in a study of control samples from healthy donors and cancer patients. Sequencing used immunoSEQ multiplex PCR; TCRdb keeps in-frame clones, though not all of them. The sample contains approximately 82,000 clones, about 89% of which appear only once. With 4 bases removed from V and 0 bases from J, the gap between germline ends came to 16 bases. Germline loops: CDR1 SGHNT, CDR2 YENEEA. The CDR3 spans 16 residues. Sequenced material: blood. The chain joins TRBV11-3 to TRBJ2-7; the D gene is possibly TRBD1 (6 bases). The sequence derives from a man aged 50 to 60 in good health. The CDR3 here is CASSSWTDSSSYEQYF. The CDR3 DNA follows: TGTGCCAGCAGCTCTTGGACAGATTCCAGCTCCTACGAGCAGTACTTC.